A single sample is the source of the 26 T cell receptor beta chains below, sequenced in a study of CD8+ T cells in alopecia areata (dated by TCRdb to 2016 to 2019). The method was the immunoSEQ multiplex PCR assay. To provide template for TCR sequencing, every sample had RNA extracted and reverse transcribed into cDNA. The source is immuneACCESS, and TCRdb retained only in-frame sequences with V and J called. Part of the clones is not carried over; for the studies checked, unresolved V genes explain less than half of this, and the remainder is unexplained. For this sample the table gives 130,000 or so clones, of which more than 85% were detected only once. Approximately 13% of the sample is taken by the ten largest. The intended sense of this specimen's time point label: around 4 weeks on oral tofacitinib. This sample's treatment or condition label indicates: oral pan-JAK inhibitor, 5-10 mg twice daily.

Source: CD8+ T cells sorted from blood, taken at week 4, from a patient treated with tofacitinib. All receptors derive from a human donor with alopecia areata.

V usage is TRBV9 and J usage is TRBJ1-2; tentatively, D is TRBD1 (5 bases). Germline V lookup: CDR1 SGDLS, CDR2 YYNGEE. V lost 3 bases and J lost 4, with 10 bases in between. This CDR3 is 13 amino acids long. The chain's CDR3 is CASSEFDSYGYTF. CDR3 DNA: TGTGCCAGCAGCGAGTTTGACAGCTATGGCTACACCTTC.

The gene calls are TRBV4-1 and TRBJ2-2; D call uncertain. The V and J ends lost 5 bases and 5 bases respectively, with 3 bases between them. Looked up from germline, CDR1 is MGHRA and CDR2 is YSYEKL. The CDR3 contains 11 residues. CDR3 sequence reads: CASSATGELFF. The CDR3 DNA follows: TGCGCCAGCAGCGCGACCGGGGAGCTGTTTTTT.

The V call is TRBV29-1, the J call TRBJ1-1, with TRBD1 as a possible D gene (5 bases). Germline V gives CDR1 SQVTM, CDR2 ANQGSEA. The CDR3 length is 13 residues. Trimming removed 4 bases from V and 4 bases from J, with 13 bases in between. CDR3 DNA sequence: TGCAGCGTTGTGGGGGGAAGGATCACTGAAGCTTTCTTT. This codes for CSVVGGRITEAFF.

The chain recombines TRBV6-5 with TRBJ2-7; 10 bases line up with TRBD2. After removal of 3 bases from V and 2 bases from J, the junction contained 7 bases not matched to a gene. The CDR3 extends over 16 amino acids. From germline, CDR1 is MNHEY and CDR2 SVGAGI. CDR3 in amino acids: CASSYHKREGTYEQYF. DNA of the CDR3: TGTGCCAGCAGTTATCACAAGCGGGAGGGAACCTACGAGCAGTACTTC.

The chain employs TRBV7-9 and TRBJ2-7; TRBD1 might be the D (6 bases). The ends were cut back, 5 bases at V and 2 bases at J, with 13 bases in the middle. CDR1 is SEHNR and CDR2 is FQNEAQ in the germline V gene (reference sequence). CDR3 size: 14 residues. The CDR3 here is CASSPDSSPYEQYF. CDR3 DNA sequence: TGTGCCAGCAGCCCGGACAGTTCTCCCTACGAGCAGTACTTC.

The rearrangement uses TRBV14 and TRBJ2-6; 9 bases align to TRBD1. Trimming cost V 3 bases and J 2 bases; bases outside gene matches: 5. The CDR3 is 17 amino acids. Germline loops: CDR1 SGHDN, CDR2 FVKESK. The CDR3 is CASSQGTGYTGANVLTF. CDR3 nucleotide sequence: TGTGCCAGCAGCCAGGGGACAGGGTATACTGGGGCCAACGTCCTGACTTTC.

CDR3 nucleotides: TGTGCCAGCTCCTCGGTGGTCAGCGGGGACCAAGAGACCCAGTACTTC. Residues: CASSSVVSGDQETQYF. The chain is built from TRBV7-8 and TRBJ2-5; 7 nucleotides match TRBD2. The germline gives CDR1 SGHVS, CDR2 FQNEAQ. The CDR3 consists of 16 residues. Trimming took 8 bases from V and 0 from J; bases not matched to a gene: 12. Supplemented by reference TRBV7-8 and TRBJ2-5, the full variable domain reads GAGVSQSPRYKVAKRGQDVALRCDPISGHVSLFWYQQALGQGPEFLTYFQNEAQLDKSGLPSDRFFAERPEGSVSTLKIQRTQQEDSAVYLCASSSVVSGDQETQYFGPGTRLLVL.

This chain connects TRBV6-1 to TRBJ2-7, with 11 bases that match TRBD1. After removal of 2 bases from V and 9 bases from J, the junction contained 9 bases not matched to a gene. Germline CDR1 and CDR2: MNHNS and SASEGT. This CDR3 contains 15 residues. This chain's CDR3 is CASSEFIGTGGWQYF. CDR3 coding DNA: TGTGCCAGCAGTGAATTCATCGGGACAGGGGGATGGCAGTACTTC.

The CDR3 region is CSATLAGMADTQYF. The CDR3 DNA reads TGCAGCGCTACACTAGCGGGAATGGCAGATACGCAGTATTTT. The chain employs TRBV29-1 and TRBJ2-3; TRBD2 aligns across 10 bases. The CDR3 totals 14 residues. Germline CDR1 and CDR2: SQVTM and ANQGSEA. The junction had 8 bases not matched to a gene; V was cut back by 7 bases and J by 4 bases.

V is TRBV25-1 and J is TRBJ1-1; the D gene is possibly TRBD1 (5 bases). Germline V lookup: CDR1 MGHDK, CDR2 SYGVNS. V was clipped by 4 bases and J by 1 base, with 7 bases between them. The CDR3 is 13 amino acids. The CDR3 nucleotides are TGTGCCAGCAGTGCGGGGGGGAACACTGAAGCTTTCTTT. This gives the protein CASSAGGNTEAFF.

This chain joins TRBV29-1 and TRBJ2-7, with D uncertain. The CDR3 totals 13 residues. Trimming stripped 2 bases from V and 2 bases from J, with 10 bases between. CDR1 is SQVTM, CDR2 ANQGSEA, per germline. The CDR3 reads CSVELSAAYEQYF. The CDR3 nucleotides read TGCAGCGTTGAACTAAGCGCCGCCTACGAGCAGTACTTC.

The chain carries TRBV19 and TRBJ2-7, with a weak D call TRBD1 (6 bases). Germline CDR1 LNHDA, CDR2 SQIVND (reference sequence). Trimming shortened V by 5 bases and J by 4 bases, and 15 bases separated the two germline ends. The CDR3 length is 14 residues. CDR3 sequence (DNA): TGTGCCAGTAGTTCTCCAGGACAGCGATACGAGCAGTACTTC. Its translation: CASSSPGQRYEQYF.

The table lists this clone with a few counts. The chain carries TRBV7-9 and TRBJ2-6; D unresolved. CDR1 SEHNR and CDR2 FQNEAQ come from the germline V gene (reference sequence). V was clipped by 5 bases and J by 0 bases, with 8 bases between them. The CDR3 consists of 15 residues. CDR3 DNA: TGTGCCAGCAGCCCTGACAACTCTGGGGCCAACGTCCTGACTTTC. Protein sequence: CASSPDNSGANVLTF.

This sequence joins TRBV25-1 and TRBJ2-5; D tentatively fits TRBD1 or TRBD2 (5 bases each). V was clipped by 4 bases and J by 4 bases, with 13 bases between them. Germline V gene sequence: CDR1 MGHDK, CDR2 SYGVNS. The CDR3 contains 14 residues. The CDR3 nucleotides are TGTGCCAGCAGTGGGGGGACCCCGCGAGAGACCCAGTACTTC. It is translated as CASSGGTPRETQYF.

The table lists this clone with a count of one. CDR3: CASSVQASSYNSPLHF. For the CDR3, the DNA is TGTGCCAGCAGCGTACAGGCAAGCTCCTATAATTCACCCCTCCACTTT. This chain uses TRBV9 with TRBJ1-6; D is ambiguous. This CDR3 spans 16 amino acids. Trimming cost V 1 base and J 0 bases, with 8 bases left between them. CDR1 and CDR2 (germline): SGDLS, YYNGEE.

This rearrangement joins TRBV5-1 to TRBJ1-1; the D gene is possibly TRBD1 (6 bases). Germline CDR1 and CDR2: SGHRS and YFSETQ. V was shortened by 4 bases and J by 6 bases, with 19 bases between the two germline ends. The CDR3 sequence is 15 residues long. CDR3 sequence (DNA): TGCGCCAGCAGCCTCCCGACAGGTACGACAGCTGAAGCTTTCTTT. It is translated as CASSLPTGTTAEAFF.

The chain links TRBV6-6 to TRBJ1-2, with D possibly matching TRBD1 (6 bases). Trimming cost V 2 bases and J 6 bases, with 16 bases left between them. The germline CDR1 and CDR2 sequences are MNHNY and SVGAGI (reference sequence). The CDR3 has 15 residues. Here the CDR3 DNA reads TGTGCCAGCAGTTACGGGGCGGGGGGCAAAGATGGCTACACCTTC. Translated, it gives CASSYGAGGKDGYTF.

The chain carries TRBV6-1 and TRBJ2-4, with D unclear. V lost 3 bases and J lost 6, with 6 bases in between. The germline V gene has CDR1 MNHNS and CDR2 SASEGT. The CDR3 spans 12 residues. This CDR3 reads CASSDPGNIQYF. The CDR3 nucleotides are TGTGCCAGCAGTGACCCGGGAAACATTCAGTACTTC.

The chain has TRBV29-1 and TRBJ2-3; TRBD2 agrees at 9 bases. The CDR3 has 15 amino acids. Per germline, CDR1 SQVTM and CDR2 ANQGSEA. V shed 3 bases and J 6 bases; nucleotides not matched to a gene: 10. CDR3 coding DNA: TGCAGCGTTGAGTTGCAAGCGGGGGGCCTCGATACGCAGTATTTT. Its translation: CSVELQAGGLDTQYF.

The chain carries TRBV29-1 and TRBJ2-4, with 7 bases identical to TRBD2. The length of the CDR3 is 16 residues. Trimming at V came to 3 bases and at J to 5 bases, leaving 13 bases not matched to a gene. Germline-derived CDR1 and CDR2 are SQVTM and ANQGSEA. CDR3 sequence: CSVDVLGREFENIQYF. The DNA for the CDR3 is TGCAGCGTTGACGTTTTGGGGCGGGAGTTCGAAAACATTCAGTACTTC.

V gene TRBV19 combines with J gene TRBJ2-7; D is unclear. Looked up from germline, CDR1 is LNHDA and CDR2 is SQIVND (reference sequence). The CDR3 consists of 16 residues. Trimming cost V 3 bases and J 0 bases, with 15 bases left between them. The CDR3 here is CASSIGISPTSYEQYF. CDR3 DNA: TGTGCCAGTAGTATTGGGATCTCACCAACCTCCTACGAGCAGTACTTC.

This rearrangement joins TRBV7-9 to TRBJ1-2; maybe TRBD1 (5 bases). Trimming removed 5 bases from V and 5 bases from J, with 18 bases in between. Germline V gives CDR1 SEHNR, CDR2 FQNEAQ (reference sequence). The CDR3 covers 15 residues. CDR3 DNA sequence: TGTGCCAGCAGCGAGCCCTCGACAGTGAAATATGGCTACACCTTC. This gives the protein CASSEPSTVKYGYTF.

This sequence joins TRBV30 and TRBJ2-3, with no clear D. Germline CDR1 is GTSNPN and CDR2 is SVGIG (reference sequence). V was pared by 5 bases and J by 4 bases, with 10 bases between. The length of the CDR3 is 12 residues. The CDR3 DNA reads TGTGCCTGGGGCGGTCGGGCAGATACGCAGTATTTT. Encoded protein: CAWGGRADTQYF.

The rearrangement links TRBV29-1 to TRBJ2-1, with TRBD2 matching over 15 bases. The CDR3 loop spans 22 amino acids. Germline CDR1 and CDR2: SQVTM and ANQGSEA. The trim removed 1 base at V and 0 bases at J, leaving 16 bases unmatched. In nucleotides, the CDR3 is TGCAGCGTTGAAGGGCTGCAGCGACGGACTAGCGGGGGGGTGCCCTCCTACAATGAGCAGTTCTTC. It yields the protein CSVEGLQRRTSGGVPSYNEQFF.

The V and J genes are TRBV19 and TRBJ1-1; 10 bases are a match to TRBD1. In germline, CDR1 is LNHDA, CDR2 SQIVND (reference sequence). This CDR3 is built from 14 residues. V lost 8 bases to trimming and J lost 1 base; unmatched junction nucleotides: 4. The CDR3 nucleotides read TGTGCCAGTTGCCGGACAGGGGGGAACACTGAAGCTTTCTTT. This translates into CASCRTGGNTEAFF.

V is TRBV5-1 and J is TRBJ1-5, with D possibly being TRBD1 (6 bases). In germline, CDR1 is SGHRS, CDR2 YFSETQ. V dropped 10 bases and J dropped 4 bases, with 18 bases sitting between them. The CDR3 spans 14 residues. CDR3: CAGRVGQPNQPQHF. CDR3 bases: TGCGCCGGAAGAGTCGGACAGCCGAATCAGCCCCAGCATTTT.